This is a list of T cell receptor beta chains from one sample in a study of shared clonotypes between healthy human individuals. Clones were sequenced by immunoSEQ multiplex PCR, and TCRdb holds only the in-frame ones, with some missing. Of some 2,500,000 clones in the sample, under 95% were seen once. Sample: naive CD4+ T cells from PBMCs. All receptors derive from a man between 18 and 35 years old in good health. Some clones in this sample may be carry-over from other donors' samples. Each CDR3 is given with its conserved first and last residue. The D gene is left open where the match is weak. The size entry is marked missing in some rows and otherwise reads once, few, many or a size class.

V: TRBV6-5; size: NA; J: TRBJ2-7; D: NA; DNA: TGTGCCAGCAGTTCCAATAACGCGGGGAGGTACGAGCAGTACTTC; CDR3: CASSSNNAGRYEQYF
V: TRBV5-8; size: NA; J: TRBJ2-1; D: TRBD2; DNA: TGTGCCAGCACCCTTAGCGGGAGGAGGTGGAATGAGCAGTTCTTC; CDR3: CASTLSGRRWNEQFF
V: TRBV5-1; size: NA; J: TRBJ2-7; D: NA; DNA: TGCGCCAGCAGCCCGGAGACACAGAGCTACGAGCAGTACTTC; CDR3: CASSPETQSYEQYF
V: TRBV27; size: NA; J: TRBJ2-7; D: NA; DNA: TGTGCCAGCAGTTTATTTGCAGGTCAGTCCTACGAGCAGTACTTC; CDR3: CASSLFAGQSYEQYF
V: TRBV7-3; size: NA; J: TRBJ2-1; D: TRBD2; DNA: TGTGCCAGCAGCTTGGGAGCGGGAGGTAACAATGAGCAGTTCTTC; CDR3: CASSLGAGGNNEQFF
V: TRBV4-2; size: once; J: TRBJ2-7; D: NA; DNA: TGTGCCAGCAGCGTGCAAGGTGGATTGACCTCCTACGAGCAGTACTTC; CDR3: CASSVQGGLTSYEQYF
V: TRBV5-4; size: NA; J: TRBJ2-7; D: NA; DNA: TGTGCCAGCAGCCACCAGGGGGGTCCCGACGAGCAGTACTTC; CDR3: CASSHQGGPDEQYF
V: TRBV27; size: NA; J: TRBJ2-1; D: TRBD2; DNA: TGTGCCAGCAGTTTTTTGTCAGGCGGCGCTAGCGGGGACAACAGGGAGCAGTTCTTC; CDR3: CASSFLSGGASGDNREQFF
V: TRBV13; size: NA; J: TRBJ2-1; D: TRBD2; DNA: TGTGCCAGCAGCCACGGGGGGAGACTAGCGCCGAGCTCCTACAATGAGCAGTTCTTC; CDR3: CASSHGGRLAPSSYNEQFF
V: TRBV28; size: NA; J: TRBJ2-7; D: TRBD1; DNA: TGTGCCGCCGGGACAGTCTACGAGCAGTACTTC; CDR3: CAAGTVYEQYF
V: TRBV10-3; size: NA; J: TRBJ2-7; D: TRBD2; DNA: TGTGCCATCGCCGTCGCGGGAGTGGTCGACGAGCAGTACTTC; CDR3: CAIAVAGVVDEQYF
V: TRBV19; size: NA; J: TRBJ1-6; D: NA; DNA: TGTGCCAGTAGTATAACCCAGCGAGGAGGCAATTCACCCCTCCACTTT; CDR3: CASSITQRGGNSPLHF
V: TRBV7-2; size: NA; J: TRBJ1-5; D: TRBD1; DNA: TGTGCCAGCAGCCGAGGGGGCAGGTTCAATCAGCCCCAGCATTTT; CDR3: CASSRGGRFNQPQHF
V: TRBV18; size: NA; J: TRBJ2-1; D: NA; DNA: TGTGCCAGCTCACCCGGCAGATACAATGAGCAGTTCTTC; CDR3: CASSPGRYNEQFF
V: TRBV9; size: NA; J: TRBJ2-3; D: NA; DNA: TGTGCCAGCAGCATAACCGGGACACTTCTTAGCACAGATACGCAGTATTTT; CDR3: CASSITGTLLSTDTQYF
V: TRBV5-1; size: NA; J: TRBJ2-3; D: TRBD2; DNA: TGCGCCAGCAGTCGCGGCGGGAGGTCTAGCACAGATACGCAGTATTTT; CDR3: CASSRGGRSSTDTQYF
V: TRBV5-1; size: NA; J: TRBJ2-7; D: NA; DNA: TGCGCCAGCAGGTTGGGGGTCGCCTACGAGCAGTACTTC; CDR3: CASRLGVAYEQYF
V: TRBV2; size: NA; J: TRBJ2-7; D: TRBD2; DNA: TGTGCCGGCTTAGCGGGAGCCTGGGAGCAGTACTTC; CDR3: CAGLAGAWEQYF
V: TRBV19; size: once; J: TRBJ2-3; D: NA; DNA: TGTGCCAGTAGTCAAAGAGGGGTGTACACAGATACGCAGTATTTT; CDR3: CASSQRGVYTDTQYF
V: TRBV11-2; size: NA; J: TRBJ1-1; D: NA; DNA: TGTGCCAGCAGCGGACATGGGACTGAAGCTTTCTTT; CDR3: CASSGHGTEAFF
V: TRBV15; size: NA; J: TRBJ2-1; D: NA; DNA: TGTGCCACCAGCAGAGAAGTAGGAGGGCCTAGAGAGCAGTTCTTC; CDR3: CATSREVGGPREQFF
V: TRBV7-2; size: NA; J: TRBJ2-2; D: TRBD2; DNA: TGTGCCAGCAGCTTAGGCGCCGGGGGGAGCTGGGAGCTGTTTTTT; CDR3: CASSLGAGGSWELFF
V: TRBV7-3; size: NA; J: TRBJ2-1; D: NA; DNA: TGTGCCAGCAGCTTAACAAGGCTACCAAATGAGCAGTTCTTC; CDR3: CASSLTRLPNEQFF
V: TRBV7-9; size: NA; J: TRBJ2-1; D: NA; DNA: TGTGCCAGCAGCTTAGCTGGGAGTAGGTTCTACAATGAGCAGTTCTTC; CDR3: CASSLAGSRFYNEQFF
V: TRBV27; size: NA; J: TRBJ2-3; D: TRBD1; DNA: TGTGCCAGCAGTCCCAGGACAGGGGGCTTTTCAGATACGCAGTATTTT; CDR3: CASSPRTGGFSDTQYF
V: TRBV5-8; size: NA; J: TRBJ1-1; D: TRBD1; DNA: TGTGCCAGCAGCGCCGACAGGGGGCGGACAGCTTTCTTT; CDR3: CASSADRGRTAFF
V: TRBV2; size: once; J: TRBJ2-3; D: TRBD2; DNA: TGTGCCAGCAGTACTAGCGGGAGACGGGATACGCAGTATTTT; CDR3: CASSTSGRRDTQYF
V: TRBV11-2; size: NA; J: TRBJ2-7; D: TRBD2; DNA: TGTGCCAGCAGCCCATGGGCGGGAGGGCCCCACGAGCAGTACTTC; CDR3: CASSPWAGGPHEQYF
V: TRBV5-1; size: NA; J: TRBJ2-5; D: TRBD2; DNA: TGCGCCAGCAGATATGTAGCGGGCGGTGGGTCCCAAGAGACCCAGTACTTC; CDR3: CASRYVAGGGSQETQYF
V: TRBV6-5; size: NA; J: TRBJ2-7; D: NA; DNA: TGTGCCAGCAGTTACTCACGGTCTTGGCCCTACGAGCAGTACTTC; CDR3: CASSYSRSWPYEQYF
V: TRBV11-2; size: NA; J: TRBJ1-2; D: TRBD1; DNA: TGTGCCAGCAGGGGACTGGGACAGGTATATGGCTACACCTTC; CDR3: CASRGLGQVYGYTF
V: TRBV5-1; size: NA; J: TRBJ2-1; D: TRBD2; DNA: TGCGCCAGCAGCTCAACTAGCGGGAGGGCAAGGTGGACCTACAATGAGCAGTTCTTC; CDR3: CASSSTSGRARWTYNEQFF
V: TRBV10-3; size: NA; J: TRBJ2-1; D: TRBD2; DNA: TGTGCCATCAGTGAGTCGCGGGGGTCCTCCTACAATGAGCAGTTCTTC; CDR3: CAISESRGSSYNEQFF
V: TRBV9; size: NA; J: TRBJ2-1; D: TRBD2; DNA: TGTGCCAGCAGCGTAGCTAGGGGACTAGCGGGAGTTGCTGAGCAGTTCTTC; CDR3: CASSVARGLAGVAEQFF
V: TRBV30; size: NA; J: TRBJ2-1; D: NA; DNA: TGTGCCTGGAGCAACGGAGGGGGGAATGAGCAGTTCTTC; CDR3: CAWSNGGGNEQFF
V: TRBV7-8; size: NA; J: TRBJ2-7; D: TRBD1; DNA: TGTGCCAGCAGCAGAACGACAGGGCAGGCCTACGAGCAGTACTTC; CDR3: CASSRTTGQAYEQYF
V: TRBV7-9; size: NA; J: TRBJ2-3; D: NA; DNA: TGTGCCAGCAGCTTAGGGTACGGGAGTGGCACAGATACGCAGTATTTT; CDR3: CASSLGYGSGTDTQYF
V: TRBV28; size: NA; J: TRBJ1-1; D: NA; DNA: TGTGCCAGCAGTTTACGCGGACCAGAAGCTTTCTTT; CDR3: CASSLRGPEAFF
V: TRBV10-2; size: NA; J: TRBJ1-3; D: NA; DNA: TGCGCCAGCAGTGATCAGGGGAGTCGTGGAAACACCATATATTTT; CDR3: CASSDQGSRGNTIYF
V: TRBV28; size: NA; J: TRBJ1-2; D: TRBD1; DNA: TGTGCCAGTACAGGGGCTGACTACACCTTC; CDR3: CASTGADYTF
V: TRBV5-1; size: NA; J: TRBJ2-1; D: TRBD1; DNA: TGCGCCAGCAGCTTATCTCACCGGGACAGGGCGTTTGGGGTCTCCTACAATGAGCAGTTCTTC; CDR3: CASSLSHRDRAFGVSYNEQFF
V: TRBV7-8; size: NA; J: TRBJ2-7; D: TRBD2; DNA: TGTGCCAGCAGCTTAGTAGCGGGAGAGGGCGAGCAGTACTTC; CDR3: CASSLVAGEGEQYF
V: TRBV2; size: NA; J: TRBJ2-7; D: TRBD2; DNA: TGTGCCAGCAGGTCCCGGGACAGGGAGAGACTAGCGGGAGACTACGAGCAGTACTTC; CDR3: CASRSRDRERLAGDYEQYF
V: TRBV7-2; size: once; J: TRBJ2-7; D: TRBD1; DNA: TGTGCCAGCAGCTCCTACGGCGGGACAGGCTACGAGCAGTACTTC; CDR3: CASSSYGGTGYEQYF
V: TRBV19; size: NA; J: TRBJ2-2; D: NA; DNA: TGTGCCAGTAGGTCAGTGTACACCGGGGAGCTGTTTTTT; CDR3: CASRSVYTGELFF
V: TRBV7-9; size: once; J: TRBJ2-3; D: TRBD2; DNA: TGTGCCAGCAGCGCCGGGAGGAAAGCAGATACGCAGTATTTT; CDR3: CASSAGRKADTQYF
V: TRBV6-1; size: NA; J: TRBJ2-3; D: NA; DNA: TGTGCCGCTCGGCGGGGAAACACAGATACGCAGTATTTT; CDR3: CAARRGNTDTQYF
V: TRBV15; size: NA; J: TRBJ2-2; D: NA; DNA: TGTGCCACCAGGGGATTTCAGGGGCCGAACACCGGGGAGCTGTTTTTT; CDR3: CATRGFQGPNTGELFF
V: TRBV5-4; size: NA; J: TRBJ2-2; D: TRBD1; DNA: TGTGCCAGCAGCTTGGGTAGCAGGGGGATCGACACCGGGGAGCTGTTTTTT; CDR3: CASSLGSRGIDTGELFF
V: TRBV4-1; size: NA; J: TRBJ2-7; D: NA; DNA: TGCGCCAGCAGCCAAGACAGAGTGGCCTCCTACGAGCAGTACTTC; CDR3: CASSQDRVASYEQYF
V: TRBV7-2; size: NA; J: TRBJ2-7; D: TRBD1; DNA: TGTGCCAGCAGCTCAGGGGGAAGCTCCTACGAGCAGTACTTC; CDR3: CASSSGGSSYEQYF